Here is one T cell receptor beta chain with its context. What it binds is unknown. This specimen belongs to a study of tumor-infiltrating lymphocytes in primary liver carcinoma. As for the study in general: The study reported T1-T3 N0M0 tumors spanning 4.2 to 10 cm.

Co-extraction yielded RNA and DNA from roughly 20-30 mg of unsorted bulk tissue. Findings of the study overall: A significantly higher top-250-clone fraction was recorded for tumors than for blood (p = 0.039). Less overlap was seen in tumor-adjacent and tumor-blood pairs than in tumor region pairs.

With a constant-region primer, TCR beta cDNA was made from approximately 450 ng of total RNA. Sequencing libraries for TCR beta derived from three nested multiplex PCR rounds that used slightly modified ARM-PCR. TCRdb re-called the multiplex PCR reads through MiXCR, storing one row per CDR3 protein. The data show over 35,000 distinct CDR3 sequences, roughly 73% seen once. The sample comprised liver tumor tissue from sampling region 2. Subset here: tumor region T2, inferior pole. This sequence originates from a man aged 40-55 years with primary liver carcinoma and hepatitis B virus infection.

The DNA of the CDR3 is TGTGCCAGCCGCTCTGACGGGAACTCCTACGAGCAGTACTTC. As protein: CASRSDGNSYEQYF. The V gene is TRBV11-2, the J gene TRBJ2-7; possible D gene TRBD2, 5 bases. The CDR3 loop spans 14 amino acids. V was trimmed by 8 bases and J by 0 bases, leaving 14 bases between them. Germline assignment: CDR1 SGHAT and CDR2 FQNNGV.